Each of the 31 T cell receptor beta chains below was sequenced from the same sample in a study of CD8+CD57+ T cells in acquired aplastic anemia. Sequenced patients had shown CD8+CD57+ cell expansion by flow cytometry. It was genomic DNA that served as the template for profiling TCR beta VDJ and CDR3. TCRdb called the reads again in MiXCR, with one record for every CDR3 protein. The table has tens of thousands of distinct CDR3 sequences, approximately 57% seen once. Specimen: sorted CD4+, CD8+, or CD8+CD57+ T cells (not recorded which) from PBMCs. The receptors derive from a human donor with aplastic anemia.

This chain links TRBV10-3 with TRBJ2-7, with D perhaps TRBD1 or TRBD2 (5 bases each). The V gene lost 3 bases and the J gene lost 0 bases, with 24 bases spanning the gap. This CDR3 has 19 amino acids. The germline gives CDR1 ENHRY, CDR2 SYGVKD. This CDR3 is CAISDVGQNVGLDSYEQYF. The CDR3 nucleotides read TGTGCCATCAGTGACGTCGGACAAAACGTTGGACTCGACTCCTACGAGCAGTACTTC.

The chain carries TRBV28 and TRBJ2-2; possibly TRBD1 for D (5 bases). The germline V gene encodes CDR1 MDHEN and CDR2 SYDVKM. V was shortened by 8 bases and J by 0 bases, with 13 bases between the two germline ends. The CDR3 consists of 15 residues. CDR3 in amino acids: CASSDTITNTGELFF. The CDR3 DNA sequence: TGTGCCAGCTCGGACACCATTACGAACACCGGGGAGCTGTTTTTT.

The rearrangement joins TRBV29-1 to TRBJ2-7, with 7 bases that match TRBD2. The germline V gene has CDR1 SQVTM and CDR2 ANQGSEA. The CDR3 has 14 amino acids. The V gene end was trimmed by 3 bases and the J gene end by 4 bases; junction bases not matched to a gene: 9. The CDR3 sequence is CSVDVRGSVYEQYF. In DNA form, the CDR3 reads TGCAGCGTTGACGTACGCGGGAGTGTTTACGAGCAGTACTTC.

V usage is TRBV20-1 and J usage is TRBJ2-7, with TRBD1 identical over 8 bases. J lost 2 bases, V lost 3 bases, and 9 bases had no gene match. This CDR3 is built from 15 residues. The germline gives CDR1 DFQATT, CDR2 SNEGSKA (reference sequence). The CDR3 sequence: CSASSVTGVTYEQYF. In nucleotides, the CDR3 is TGCAGTGCTAGTTCAGTGACAGGGGTTACCTACGAGCAGTACTTC.

This clonotype was seen a handful of times. V is TRBV20-1 and J is TRBJ1-1, with a weak D call TRBD1 (6 bases). The V gene's germline CDR1 is DFQATT and CDR2 SNEGSKA (reference sequence). Trimming removed 7 bases from V and 10 bases from J, with 16 bases in between. The CDR3 spans 11 residues. The CDR3 here is CSVRTARGAFF. The CDR3 DNA reads TGCAGTGTTAGGACAGCCAGGGGAGCTTTCTTT.

Here the CDR3 DNA reads TGTGCCAGTAGGAGGCAGGAAAGTAATTCACCCCTCCACTTT. Translating it yields CASRRQESNSPLHF. This chain uses TRBV19 with TRBJ1-6, with D unclear. The CDR3 is 14 amino acids. Between the trimmed V and J ends, which lost 6 bases and 6 bases, there was a span of 12 bases. From germline, CDR1 is LNHDA and CDR2 SQIVND (reference sequence).

The V and J genes are TRBV29-1 and TRBJ1-4; no reliable D call. Trimming removed 7 bases at V and 2 bases at J, with 8 bases between. Germline-derived CDR1 and CDR2 are SQVTM and ANQGSEA. The CDR3 extends over 12 amino acids. CDR3 sequence (DNA): TGCAGCGGTGGGGAGACTAATGAAAAACTGTTTTTT. This sequence encodes CSGGETNEKLFF. Full variable domain (rest looked up from reference TRBV29-1 and TRBJ1-4): SAVISQKPSRDICQRGTSLTIQCQVDSQVTMMFWYRQQPGQSLTLIATANQGSEATYESGFVIDKFPISRPNLTFSTLTVSNMSPEDSSIYLCSGGETNEKLFFGSGTQLSVL.

This clonotype was detected ten times or more. In nucleotides, the CDR3 is TGTGCCAGCAGTGACGGGACAGGTAATTCACCCCTCCACTTT. Protein product: CASSDGTGNSPLHF. The chain carries TRBV6-1 and TRBJ1-6, with TRBD1 matching over 8 bases. The CDR3 runs 14 residues. Trimming removed 3 bases from V and 6 bases from J; junction bases left unmatched: 1. Germline CDR1 and CDR2: MNHNS and SASEGT.

The chain couples TRBV2 to TRBJ2-3; D not certain. Germline-derived CDR1 and CDR2 are SNHLY and FYNNEI. Deletions cut 3 bases from V and 4 bases from J, with 5 bases between. The CDR3 length is 12 residues. The CDR3 protein is CASSDPADTQYF. CDR3 in DNA: TGTGCCAGCAGTGATCCAGCAGATACGCAGTATTTT. The variable domain in full, completed from reference TRBV2 and TRBJ2-3, reads EPEVTQTPSHQVTQMGQEVILRCVPISNHLYFYWYRQILGQKVEFLVSFYNNEISEKSEIFDDQFSVERPDGSNFTLKIRSTKLEDSAMYFCASSDPADTQYFGPGTRLTVL.

The V call is TRBV6-4, the J call TRBJ1-6; 11 positions match TRBD1. Germline V lookup: CDR1 MRHNA, CDR2 SNTAGT. After removal of 6 bases from V and 7 bases from J, the junction contained 5 bases not matched to a gene. The CDR3 contains 15 residues. DNA of the CDR3: TGTGCCAGCAGGACCGGGACAGGGGGGAATTCACCCCTCCACTTT. This codes for CASRTGTGGNSPLHF.

This clonotype was picked up a small number of times. The chain carries TRBV6-4 and TRBJ1-5; TRBD1 is a possible D gene (6 bases). Germline CDR1 is MRHNA and CDR2 is SNTAGT. The CDR3 covers 20 residues. V was trimmed by 1 base and J by 1 base, leaving 23 bases between them. In DNA form, the CDR3 reads TGTGCCAGCAGTGACTGGGGCAGACCAGGGGAGGGTTCAAGCAATCAGCCCCAGCATTTT. This gives the protein CASSDWGRPGEGSSNQPQHF.

The genes are TRBV10-3 and TRBJ1-6; weak D call: TRBD1 (6 bases). V lost 6 bases, J lost 8 bases, and 14 bases lay in between. CDR3 length: 14 residues. Germline V gives CDR1 ENHRY, CDR2 SYGVKD. This chain's CDR3 is CAISEGGGYSPLHF. The CDR3 DNA follows: TGTGCCATCAGCGAAGGGGGAGGGTATTCACCCCTCCACTTT.

In regard to this clonotype: An end of the junction does not agree with germline; a read error may underlie this. V is TRBV29-1 and J is TRBJ2-3; perhaps TRBD1 as D (6 bases). The CDR3 length is 14 residues. CDR1 is SQVTM, CDR2 ANQGSEA, per germline. As DNA, the CDR3 is TGCAGCGCCGACAGGTCCATGGGCACAGGTACGCAGTATTTT. As protein: CSADRSMGTGTQYF.

The chain links TRBV20-1 to TRBJ1-4; 8 positions agree with TRBD1. CDR1 and CDR2 from the germline V gene are DFQATT and SNEGSKA (reference sequence). This CDR3 region has 15 residues. V was clipped by 8 bases and J by 8 bases; unmatched bases: 16. CDR3 nucleotides: TGCAGTTCGCGCCATCATGGACAGGGAGGAGAAAAACTGTTTTTT. It yields the protein CSSRHHGQGGEKLFF.

The rearrangement joins TRBV25-1 to TRBJ1-4; D is ambiguous. This CDR3 has 14 residues. Trimming removed 6 bases from V and 2 bases from J, with 10 bases in between. The germline gives CDR1 MGHDK, CDR2 SYGVNS. CDR3 sequence reads: CASSKGSTNEKLFF. The CDR3 coding sequence is TGTGCCAGCAGCAAGGGATCTACTAATGAAAAACTGTTTTTT. The whole variable domain, filled in from reference TRBV25-1 and TRBJ1-4, reads EADIYQTPRYLVIGTGKKITLECSQTMGHDKMYWYQQDPGMELHLIHYSYGVNSTEKGDLSSESTVSRIRTEHFPLTLESARPSHTSQYLCASSKGSTNEKLFFGSGTQLSVL.

Written as DNA, the CDR3 is TGTGCCACCAGCGGTACGGCGGGGGAAGAGACCCAGTACTTC. Encoded protein: CATSGTAGEETQYF. The J gene is TRBJ2-5, the V gene TRBV15, with 7 bases identical to TRBD2. Germline assignment: CDR1 LNHNV and CDR2 YYDKDF (reference sequence). This CDR3 spans 14 amino acids. V was clipped by 5 bases and J by 3 bases; unmatched bases: 6. The whole variable domain, remainder taken from reference TRBV15 and TRBJ2-5, is DAMVIQNPRYQVTQFGKPVTLSCSQTLNHNVMYWYQQKSSQAPKLLFHYYDKDFNNEADTPDNFQSRRPNTSFCFLDIRSPGLGDTAMYLCATSGTAGEETQYFGPGTRLLVL.

The chain combines TRBV2 with TRBJ2-2, with a weak D call TRBD1 (6 bases). Germline V gene data show CDR1 as SNHLY and CDR2 as FYNNEI. With 6 bases removed from V and 4 bases from J, the gap between germline ends came to 18 bases. The CDR3 extends over 16 amino acids. The CDR3 DNA reads TGTGCCAGCAGACCAACAGGGTTTGACGGCACCGGGGAGCTGTTTTTT. It yields the protein CASRPTGFDGTGELFF. Filled out from reference TRBV2 and TRBJ2-2, the complete variable domain reads EPEVTQTPSHQVTQMGQEVILRCVPISNHLYFYWYRQILGQKVEFLVSFYNNEISEKSEIFDDQFSVERPDGSNFTLKIRSTKLEDSAMYFCASRPTGFDGTGELFFGEGSRLTVL.

The V and J genes are TRBV7-8 and TRBJ2-7; D may be TRBD1 (5 bases). Per germline, CDR1 SGHVS and CDR2 FQNEAQ. The V end was cut by 5 bases, the J end by 4 bases, with 21 bases between. The CDR3 sequence is 16 residues long. Written as DNA, the CDR3 is TGTGCCAGCAGCGTAGAAGACAGAGGAGAGTTGTACGAGCAGTACTTC. Translation: CASSVEDRGELYEQYF.

This chain uses TRBV7-2 with TRBJ1-5; D perhaps matches TRBD1 (6 bases). Trimming shortened V by 3 bases and J by 1 base, and 10 bases separated the two germline ends. Per the germline V gene, CDR1 is SGHTA and CDR2 is FQGNSA. The CDR3 covers 15 residues. The CDR3 DNA is TGTGCCAGCAGCTTCGGACAGAGGAGCAATCAGCCCCAGCATTTT. Encoded protein: CASSFGQRSNQPQHF.

This rearrangement joins TRBV25-1 to TRBJ1-2; 7 bases are a match to TRBD1. The junction had 11 bases not matched to a gene; V was cut back by 1 base and J by 12 bases. From germline, CDR1 is MGHDK and CDR2 SYGVNS. The CDR3 is made up of 14 amino acids. DNA of the CDR3: TGTGCCAGCAGTGAATCCTGGACAGGAGGGACTCACACCTTC. Translated, it gives CASSESWTGGTHTF.

This clonotype has only a few counts. The chain uses TRBV10-3 and TRBJ1-6; D unresolved. This CDR3 comprises 12 residues. Between the trimmed V and J ends, which lost 2 bases and 9 bases, there was a span of 5 bases. The germline CDR1 and CDR2 sequences are ENHRY and SYGVKD. CDR3 in amino acids: CAISEAGSPLHF. CDR3 coding DNA: TGTGCCATCAGTGAGGCCGGTTCACCCCTCCACTTT.

V and J are TRBV15 and TRBJ1-1; D gene uncertain. With 1 base removed from V and 1 base from J, the gap between germline ends came to 10 bases. The germline V gene encodes CDR1 LNHNV and CDR2 YYDKDF (reference sequence). There are 15 residues in the CDR3. The chain's CDR3 is CATSRVARANTEAFF. The CDR3 DNA reads as TGTGCCACCAGCAGAGTTGCACGGGCGAACACTGAAGCTTTCTTT. The entire variable domain, with the rest obtained from reference TRBV15 and TRBJ1-1, is as follows: DAMVIQNPRYQVTQFGKPVTLSCSQTLNHNVMYWYQQKSSQAPKLLFHYYDKDFNNEADTPDNFQSRRPNTSFCFLDIRSPGLGDTAMYLCATSRVARANTEAFFGQGTRLTVV.

The CDR3 spells CASSPGNPDTQYF. As DNA, the CDR3 is TGCGCCAGCAGCCCAGGGAATCCAGATACGCAGTATTTT. This chain uses TRBV5-1 with TRBJ2-3; a possible D gene is TRBD1 (5 bases). Trimming left V 4 bases short and J 4 bases short, with 10 bases between. The CDR3 length is 13 residues. Germline V gene data show CDR1 as SGHRS and CDR2 as YFSETQ.

At least ten counts were recorded for this clonotype. The chain couples TRBV10-3 to TRBJ1-2; possibly TRBD1 for D (5 bases). Per germline, CDR1 ENHRY and CDR2 SYGVKD. The CDR3 runs to 14 residues. V lost 11 bases, J lost 8 bases, and 24 bases lay in between. CDR3 loop: CAVMDGDYFMGYTF. The DNA for the CDR3 is TGTGCCGTTATGGACGGGGACTACTTTATGGGCTACACCTTC.

The rearrangement links TRBV25-1 to TRBJ1-1; D ambiguous. Germline V CDR1 and CDR2: MGHDK, SYGVNS. V was clipped by 1 base and J by 3 bases, with 15 bases between them. The CDR3 has 16 amino acids. CDR3 DNA sequence: TGTGCCAGCAGTGAATCAGGCAAGGGAAAATACACTGAAGCTTTCTTT. Its translation: CASSESGKGKYTEAFF.

The rearrangement joins TRBV29-1 to TRBJ2-7, with D perhaps matching TRBD1 (5 bases). The CDR3 sequence is 13 residues long. Germline CDR1 is SQVTM and CDR2 is ANQGSEA. Deletions cut 4 bases from V and 5 bases from J, with 15 bases between. CDR3 in DNA: TGCAGCGTTGGGGTTCAGGGAAAACACGAGCAGTACTTC. It codes for CSVGVQGKHEQYF.

The CDR3 sequence: CASSPKWGDTETQYF. The DNA of the CDR3 is TGTGCCAGCAGCCCCAAGTGGGGAGATACGGAGACCCAGTACTTC. The V gene is TRBV7-2, the J gene TRBJ2-5; D might be TRBD2 (5 bases). The CDR3 consists of 15 residues. Between the trimmed V and J ends, which lost 5 bases and 5 bases, there was a span of 18 bases. Germline loops: CDR1 SGHTA, CDR2 FQGNSA. The whole variable domain, remainder taken from reference TRBV7-2 and TRBJ2-5, is GAGVSQSPSNKVTEKGKDVELRCDPISGHTALYWYRQSLGQGLEFLIYFQGNSAPDKSGLPSDRFSAERTGGSVSTLTIQRTQQEDSAVYLCASSPKWGDTETQYFGPGTRLLVL.

This clonotype turned up a few times. The CDR3 loop is CASSRTYRDPNEKLFF. The CDR3 coding sequence is TGCGCCAGCAGCAGAACCTACAGGGACCCTAATGAAAAACTGTTTTTT. The chain uses TRBV5-1 and TRBJ1-4, with D possibly matching TRBD1 (6 bases). Germline CDR1 and CDR2: SGHRS and YFSETQ. The CDR3 covers 16 residues. V dropped 4 bases and J dropped 3 bases, with 16 bases sitting between them.

This clonotype was seen at least ten times. The rearrangement links TRBV6-1 to TRBJ2-7; maybe TRBD1 (5 bases). Germline values: CDR1 MNHNS, CDR2 SASEGT. Trimming took off 6 bases at V and 5 bases at J, with 14 bases between the two ends. This CDR3 region has 13 residues. The CDR3 loop is CASSPLGAHEQYF. For the CDR3, the DNA is TGTGCCAGCAGCCCCCTAGGGGCCCACGAGCAGTACTTC.

This rearrangement joins TRBV24-1 to TRBJ2-6; D is unresolved. The CDR3 consists of 14 residues. Germline V gene data show CDR1 as KGHDR and CDR2 as SFDVKD. With 1 base removed from V and 1 base from J, the gap between germline ends came to 1 base. The CDR3 protein is CATSDLSGANVLTF. The CDR3 nucleotides read TGTGCCACCAGTGATTTATCTGGGGCCAACGTCCTGACTTTC.

The chain joins TRBV9 to TRBJ1-6; D unclear. This CDR3 region has 12 residues. Trimming cost V 0 bases and J 10 bases, with 5 bases left between them. CDR1 SGDLS and CDR2 YYNGEE come from the germline V gene. The CDR3: CASSVGQSPLHF. The CDR3 nucleotides are TGTGCCAGCAGCGTAGGTCAATCACCCCTCCACTTT.